A selection of T cell receptor beta chains follows, all from one sample in a study of cytomegalovirus exposure and HLA in healthy donors. Method: immunoSEQ multiplex PCR; TCRdb's copy keeps in-frame clones and lacks some. The sample has 140,000 to 150,000 clones, about 94% seen once. The source material was PBMCs. The receptors were gathered from a man between 18 and 29 years old in good health and CMV-seropositive. CDR3s include the opening cysteine and the closing phenylalanine or tryptophan. A D gene is named only where the DNA matches it firmly. Not all rows give a size; the values are once, few, many and, for expanded clones, a class.

abundance,v_gene,j_gene,d_gene,CDR3nt,CDR3aa
.,TRBV5-1,TRBJ1-1,TRBD1,TGCGCCAGCAGCGTGACAGGGTTGAACACTGAAGCTTTCTTT,CASSVTGLNTEAFF
.,TRBV5-1,TRBJ2-1,.,TGCGCCAGCACCGTTCTCCCCGGGGACTACAATGAGCAGTTCTTC,CASTVLPGDYNEQFF
.,TRBV19,TRBJ1-4,TRBD1,TGTGCCAGTACCAAGACAGGGAAGGCAACTAATGAAAAACTGTTTTTT,CASTKTGKATNEKLFF
once,TRBV6-5,TRBJ1-2,TRBD1,TGTGCCAGCAGTTACTCGATGGCCGGGACAGGGGATGGCTACACCTTC,CASSYSMAGTGDGYTF
.,TRBV6-1,TRBJ1-4,TRBD1,TGTGCCAGCAGTGAAGCGGGACAGACTGAAAAACTGTTTTTT,CASSEAGQTEKLFF
.,TRBV6-5,TRBJ2-3,TRBD1,TGTGCCAGCAGTTTACAGGGGTTTACAGATACGCAGTATTTT,CASSLQGFTDTQYF
few,TRBV2,TRBJ1-1,.,TGTGCCAGCAGGGAGTGGACTGAAGCTTTCTTT,CASREWTEAFF
.,TRBV7-9,TRBJ2-2,TRBD2,TGTGCCAGCACCTACTCGGGAGGACCGAACACCGGGGAGCTGTTTTTT,CASTYSGGPNTGELFF
.,TRBV7-9,TRBJ1-5,.,TGTGCCAGCAGCTTTGTACTGAGCAATCAGCCCCAGCATTTT,CASSFVLSNQPQHF
.,TRBV6-5,TRBJ1-1,.,TGTGCCAGCAGGGAGGGAACTGAAGCTTTCTTT,CASREGTEAFF
few,TRBV5-1,TRBJ2-7,.,TGCGCCAGCACCCGGGCGGGGATCAACGAGCAGTACTTC,CASTRAGINEQYF